The source of this T cell receptor (beta chain) is a study of cytomegalovirus exposure and HLA in healthy donors. Study findings and constraints: Three CMV-associated chains were confirmed in vitro to be specific for CMV antigens. A classifier reportedly called cytomegalovirus status with high sensitivity and specificity.

Looked up from germline, CDR1 is MDHEN and CDR2 is SYDVKM. The CDR3 is made up of 13 amino acids. V gave up 3 bases and J gave up 4 bases, with 7 bases separating them. This clone was picked up a small number of times. As yet, its antigen is unknown. Produced via immunoSEQ multiplex PCR; TCRdb's table is partial and in-frame only. The sample lists about 160,000 clones, 86% occurring once. The chain joins TRBV28 to TRBJ1-5, with D possibly TRBD1 on 6 matching bases. The specimen was PBMCs. The receptor's source is a woman aged 25 to 45 in good health and CMV-seronegative. DNA of the CDR3: TGTGCCAGCAGTTTTCAGGGGAATCAGCCCCAGCATTTT. This encodes CASSFQGNQPQHF. The full variable domain, completed using reference TRBV28 and TRBJ1-5, is DVKVTQSSRYLVKRTGEKVFLECVQDMDHENMFWYRQDPGLGLRLIYFSYDVKMKEKGDIPEGYSVSREKKERFSLILESASTNQTSMYLCASSFQGNQPQHFGDGTRLSIL.